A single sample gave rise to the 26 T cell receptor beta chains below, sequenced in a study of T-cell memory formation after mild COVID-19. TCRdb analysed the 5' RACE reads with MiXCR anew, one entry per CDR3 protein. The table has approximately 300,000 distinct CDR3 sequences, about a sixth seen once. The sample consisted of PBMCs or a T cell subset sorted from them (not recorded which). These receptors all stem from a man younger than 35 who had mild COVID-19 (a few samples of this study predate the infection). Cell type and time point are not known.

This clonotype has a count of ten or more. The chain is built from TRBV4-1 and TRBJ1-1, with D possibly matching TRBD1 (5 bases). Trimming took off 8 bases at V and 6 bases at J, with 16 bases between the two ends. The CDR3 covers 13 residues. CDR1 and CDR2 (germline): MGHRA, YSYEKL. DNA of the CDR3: TGCGCCAGCGGGGACTTTCGAAGCGCTGAAGCTTTCTTT. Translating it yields CASGDFRSAEAFF.

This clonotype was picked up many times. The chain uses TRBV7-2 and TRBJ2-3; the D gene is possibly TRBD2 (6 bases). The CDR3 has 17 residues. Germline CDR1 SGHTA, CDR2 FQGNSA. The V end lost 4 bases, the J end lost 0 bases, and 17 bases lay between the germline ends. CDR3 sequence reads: CASSSPRGGQSTDTQYF. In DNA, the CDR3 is TGTGCCAGCAGCTCTCCCCGGGGAGGCCAGAGCACAGATACGCAGTATTTT.

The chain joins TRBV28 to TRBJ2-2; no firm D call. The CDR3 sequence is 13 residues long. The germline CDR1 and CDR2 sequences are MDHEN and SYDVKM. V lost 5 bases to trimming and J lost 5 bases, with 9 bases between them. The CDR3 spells CASSRPGTGELFF. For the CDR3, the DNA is TGTGCCAGCAGTCGCCCCGGGACCGGGGAGCTGTTTTTT.

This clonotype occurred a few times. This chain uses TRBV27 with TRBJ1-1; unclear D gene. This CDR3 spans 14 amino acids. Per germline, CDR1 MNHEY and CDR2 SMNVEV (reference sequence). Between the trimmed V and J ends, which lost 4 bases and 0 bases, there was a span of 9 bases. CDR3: CASSSDALNTEAFF. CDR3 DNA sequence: TGTGCCAGCAGTTCGGACGCTTTGAACACTGAAGCTTTCTTT.

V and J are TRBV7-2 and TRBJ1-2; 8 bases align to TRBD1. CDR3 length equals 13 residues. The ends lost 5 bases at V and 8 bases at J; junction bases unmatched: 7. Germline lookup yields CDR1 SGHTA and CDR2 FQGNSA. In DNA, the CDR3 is TGTGCCAGCAGCCCCCAATCAGGGGGCGGCTACACCTTC. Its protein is CASSPQSGGGYTF.

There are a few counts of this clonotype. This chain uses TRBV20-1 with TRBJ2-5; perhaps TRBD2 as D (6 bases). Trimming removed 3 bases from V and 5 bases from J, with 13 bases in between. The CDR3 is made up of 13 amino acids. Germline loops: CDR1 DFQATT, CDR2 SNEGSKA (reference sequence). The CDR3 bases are TGCAGTGCTAGGAACGAACGGGGGGAGACCCAGTACTTC. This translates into CSARNERGETQYF.

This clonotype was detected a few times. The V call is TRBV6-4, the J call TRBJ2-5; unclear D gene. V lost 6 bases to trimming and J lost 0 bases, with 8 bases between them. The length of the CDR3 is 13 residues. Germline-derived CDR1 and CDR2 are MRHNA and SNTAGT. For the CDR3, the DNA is TGTGCCAGCAGCCGACGGGACCAAGAGACCCAGTACTTC. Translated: CASSRRDQETQYF.

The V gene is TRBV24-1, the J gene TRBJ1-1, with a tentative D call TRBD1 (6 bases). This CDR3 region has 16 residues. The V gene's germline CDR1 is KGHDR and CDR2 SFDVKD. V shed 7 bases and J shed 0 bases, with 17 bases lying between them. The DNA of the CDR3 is TGTGCCACCAGAGTAGCGGGGGGCCACATGAACACTGAAGCTTTCTTT. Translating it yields CATRVAGGHMNTEAFF.

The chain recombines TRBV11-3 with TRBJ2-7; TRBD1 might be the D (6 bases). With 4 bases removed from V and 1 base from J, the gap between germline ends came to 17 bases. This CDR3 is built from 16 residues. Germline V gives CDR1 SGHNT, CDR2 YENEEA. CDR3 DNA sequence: TGTGCCAGCAGCTGGAAACAGGGAAGAGGGTCCTACGAGCAGTACGTC. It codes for CASSWKQGRGSYEQYV.

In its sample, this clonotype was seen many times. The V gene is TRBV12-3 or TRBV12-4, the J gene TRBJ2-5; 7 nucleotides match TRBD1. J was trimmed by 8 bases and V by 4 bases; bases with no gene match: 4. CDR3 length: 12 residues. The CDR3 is CASSSDRETQYF. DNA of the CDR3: TGTGCCAGCAGTTCTGACAGGGAAACCCAGTACTTC.

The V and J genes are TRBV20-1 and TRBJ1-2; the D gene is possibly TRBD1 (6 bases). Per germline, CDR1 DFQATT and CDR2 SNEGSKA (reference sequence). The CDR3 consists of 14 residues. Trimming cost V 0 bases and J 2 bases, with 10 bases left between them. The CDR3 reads CSARDLGGNYGYTF. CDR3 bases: TGCAGTGCTAGAGATCTAGGGGGGAACTATGGCTACACCTTC.

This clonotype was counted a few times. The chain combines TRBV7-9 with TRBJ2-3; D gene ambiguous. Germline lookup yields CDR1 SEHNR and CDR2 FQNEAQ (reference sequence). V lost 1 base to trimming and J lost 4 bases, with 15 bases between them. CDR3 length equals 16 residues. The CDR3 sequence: CASSLGAVRRPDTQYF. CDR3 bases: TGTGCCAGCAGCTTAGGGGCAGTTCGCCGGCCAGATACGCAGTATTTT. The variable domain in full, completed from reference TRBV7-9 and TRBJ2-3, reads DTGVSQNPRHKITKRGQNVTFRCDPISEHNRLYWYRQTLGQGPEFLTYFQNEAQLEKSRLLSDRFSAERPKGSFSTLEIQRTEQGDSAMYLCASSLGAVRRPDTQYFGPGTRLTVL.

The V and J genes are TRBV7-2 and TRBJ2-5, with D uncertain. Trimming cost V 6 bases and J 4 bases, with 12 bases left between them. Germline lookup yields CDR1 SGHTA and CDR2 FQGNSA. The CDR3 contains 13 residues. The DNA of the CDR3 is TGTGCCAGCAGTCCTGGACGTCTAGAGACCCAGTACTTC. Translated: CASSPGRLETQYF.

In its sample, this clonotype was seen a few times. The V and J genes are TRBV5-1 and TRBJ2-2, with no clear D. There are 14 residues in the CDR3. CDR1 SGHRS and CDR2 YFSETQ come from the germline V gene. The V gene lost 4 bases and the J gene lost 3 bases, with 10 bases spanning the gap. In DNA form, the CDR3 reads TGCGCCAGCAGCCGCTTGGGTCACACCGGGGAGCTGTTTTTT. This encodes CASSRLGHTGELFF. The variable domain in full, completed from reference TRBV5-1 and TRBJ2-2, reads KAGVTQTPRYLIKTRGQQVTLSCSPISGHRSVSWYQQTPGQGLQFLFEYFSETQRNKGNFPGRFSGRQFSNSRSEMNVSTLELGDSALYLCASSRLGHTGELFFGEGSRLTVL.

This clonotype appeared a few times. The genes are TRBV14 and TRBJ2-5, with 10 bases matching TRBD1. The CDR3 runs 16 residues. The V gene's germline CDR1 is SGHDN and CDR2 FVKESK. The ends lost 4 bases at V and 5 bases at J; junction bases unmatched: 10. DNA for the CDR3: TGTGCCAGCAGCCGCGCGACAGGGGGCTGGAAGGAGACCCAGTACTTC. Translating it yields CASSRATGGWKETQYF.

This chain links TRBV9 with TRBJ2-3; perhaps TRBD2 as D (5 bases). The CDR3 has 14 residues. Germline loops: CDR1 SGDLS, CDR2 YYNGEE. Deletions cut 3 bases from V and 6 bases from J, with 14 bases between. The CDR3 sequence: CASSASGWEDTQYF. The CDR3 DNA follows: TGTGCCAGCAGCGCGTCGGGTTGGGAGGATACGCAGTATTTT.

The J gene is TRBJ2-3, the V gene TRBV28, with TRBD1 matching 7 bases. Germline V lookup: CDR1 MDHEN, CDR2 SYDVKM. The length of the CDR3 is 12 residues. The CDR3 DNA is TGTGCTTCGCAGGGGGGCACAGATACGCAGTATTTT. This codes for CASQGGTDTQYF. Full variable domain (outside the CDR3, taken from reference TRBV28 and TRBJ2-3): DVKVTQSSRYLVKRTGEKVFLECVQDMDHENMFWYRQDPGLGLRLIYFSYDVKMKEKGDIPEGYSVSREKKERFSLILESASTNQTSMYLCASQGGTDTQYFGPGTRLTVL.

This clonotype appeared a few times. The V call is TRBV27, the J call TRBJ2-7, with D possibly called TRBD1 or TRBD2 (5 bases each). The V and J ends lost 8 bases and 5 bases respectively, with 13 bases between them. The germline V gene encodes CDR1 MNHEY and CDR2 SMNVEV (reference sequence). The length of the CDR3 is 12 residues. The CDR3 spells CASWDAFHEQYV. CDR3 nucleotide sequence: TGTGCCAGCTGGGACGCCTTTCACGAGCAGTACGTC.

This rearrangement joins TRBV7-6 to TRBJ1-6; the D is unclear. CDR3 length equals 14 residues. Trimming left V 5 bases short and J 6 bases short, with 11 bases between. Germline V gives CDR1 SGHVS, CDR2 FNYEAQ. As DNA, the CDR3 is TGTGCCAGCAGCGCAATTTGGGGTAATTCACCCCTCCACTTT. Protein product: CASSAIWGNSPLHF.

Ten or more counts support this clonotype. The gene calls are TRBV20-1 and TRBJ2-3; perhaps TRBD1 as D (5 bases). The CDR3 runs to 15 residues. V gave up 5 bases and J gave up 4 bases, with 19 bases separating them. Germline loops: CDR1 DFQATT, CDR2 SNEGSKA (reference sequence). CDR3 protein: CSAWTPPSPADTQYF. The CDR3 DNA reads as TGCAGTGCTTGGACACCCCCTTCCCCTGCAGATACGCAGTATTTT.

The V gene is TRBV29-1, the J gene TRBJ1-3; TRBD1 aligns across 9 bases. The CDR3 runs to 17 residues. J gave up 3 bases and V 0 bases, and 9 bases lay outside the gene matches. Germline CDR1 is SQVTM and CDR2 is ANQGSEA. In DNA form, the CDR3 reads TGCAGCGTTGAAGACGTCGTACAGGGGGCCGGTGGAAACACCATATATTTT. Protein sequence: CSVEDVVQGAGGNTIYF.

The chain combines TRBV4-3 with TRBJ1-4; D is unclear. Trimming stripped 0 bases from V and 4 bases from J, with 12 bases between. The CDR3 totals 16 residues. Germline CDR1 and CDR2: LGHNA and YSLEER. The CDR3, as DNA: TGCGCCAGCAGCCAAGATCTTCTCAAAGTTAATGAAAAACTGTTTTTT. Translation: CASSQDLLKVNEKLFF.

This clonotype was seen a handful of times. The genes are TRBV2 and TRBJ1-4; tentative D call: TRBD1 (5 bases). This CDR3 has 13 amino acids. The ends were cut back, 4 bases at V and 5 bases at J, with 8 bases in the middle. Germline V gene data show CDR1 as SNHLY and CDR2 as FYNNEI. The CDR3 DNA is TGTGCCAGCAGTGGACAGCCGAATGAAAAACTGTTTTTT. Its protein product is CASSGQPNEKLFF.

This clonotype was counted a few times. The CDR3 here is CASSPLAGALSGANVLTF. The CDR3 DNA follows: TGTGCCAGCAGCCCACTAGCGGGGGCGCTCTCTGGGGCCAACGTCCTGACTTTC. The chain has TRBV5-6 and TRBJ2-6, with TRBD2 matching 11 bases. The CDR3 covers 18 residues. The germline V gene has CDR1 SGHDT and CDR2 YYEEEE. V lost 4 bases to trimming and J lost 0 bases; unmatched junction nucleotides: 6. Using reference TRBV5-6 and TRBJ2-6 for the parts outside the CDR3, the full variable domain is DAGVTQSPTHLIKTRGQQVTLRCSPKSGHDTVSWYQQALGQGPQFIFQYYEEEERQRGNFPDRFSGHQFPNYSSELNVNALLLGDSALYLCASSPLAGALSGANVLTFGAGSRLTVL.

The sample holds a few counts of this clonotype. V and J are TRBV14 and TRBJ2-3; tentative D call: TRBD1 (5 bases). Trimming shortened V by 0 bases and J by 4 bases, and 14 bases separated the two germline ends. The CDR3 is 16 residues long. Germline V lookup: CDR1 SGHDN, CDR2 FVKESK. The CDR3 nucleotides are TGTGCCAGCAGCCAAGATCCAGGGAATTTGGCAGATACGCAGTATTTT. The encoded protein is CASSQDPGNLADTQYF.

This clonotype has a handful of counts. The CDR3 DNA reads TGCGCCAGCAGCCACCTTAGCGGGAACCAAGAGACCCAGTACTTC. It is translated as CASSHLSGNQETQYF. The chain has TRBV4-3 and TRBJ2-5; 8 positions agree with TRBD2. There are 15 residues in the CDR3. V shed 3 bases and J 0 bases; nucleotides not matched to a gene: 3. Germline-derived CDR1 and CDR2 are LGHNA and YSLEER.